The 11 T cell receptor beta chains listed next were all sequenced from one sample in a study of OX40 agonist ivuxolimab in advanced cancers. TCRdb keeps only in-frame clones here, not all; method: immunoSEQ multiplex PCR. The sample includes about 92,000 clones, about nine tenths seen only once; the top ten take 0.33%. The specimen comprised CD4+ or CD8+ T cells sorted from blood, sampled in a trial of the OX40 agonist ivuxolimab. The source of these receptors is an adult with an advanced solid tumor such as melanoma, head and neck, liver or kidney cancer.

This clone has only one observation. This chain links TRBV7-3 with TRBJ2-7; TRBD2 might be the D (7 bases). This CDR3 spans 13 amino acids. Germline CDR1 reads SGHTA; CDR2 reads FQGTGA. The ends were cut back, 2 bases at V and 7 bases at J, with 12 bases in the middle. CDR3 sequence: CASSLGLGGEQYF. The CDR3 DNA follows: TGTGCCAGCAGCTTAGGACTAGGGGGGGAGCAGTACTTC.

This chain joins TRBV5-1 and TRBJ1-5, with 7 bases matching TRBD1. Germline CDR1 and CDR2: SGHRS and YFSETQ. CDR3 size: 14 residues. Unmatched junction bases numbered 12, after V lost 5 bases and J lost 10 bases. This CDR3 reads CASSSGTAGGPQHF. CDR3 DNA: TGCGCCAGCAGTTCCGGGACAGCGGGAGGACCCCAGCATTTT.

The chain uses TRBV7-6 and TRBJ2-3, with 9 bases matching TRBD2. V lost 3 bases and J lost 0; bases outside the gene matches: 7. This CDR3 region has 17 residues. Germline CDR1 SGHVS, CDR2 FNYEAQ. CDR3 bases: TGTGCCAGCAGCTTTGGTCTAGCGGGAAGTAGCACAGATACGCAGTATTTT. This codes for CASSFGLAGSSTDTQYF.

This clone was seen only once. The chain is built from TRBV19 and TRBJ1-2, with unresolved D. The CDR3 has 11 amino acids. With 3 bases removed from V and 8 bases from J, the gap between germline ends came to 7 bases. Germline-derived CDR1 and CDR2 are LNHDA and SQIVND (reference sequence). The CDR3 DNA reads as TGTGCCAGTAGTATCGTGGGAGGCTACACCTTC. Its translation is CASSIVGGYTF.

This clone was seen once. The V gene is TRBV7-2, the J gene TRBJ1-3; tentatively, D is TRBD1 (5 bases). Trimming left V 2 bases short and J 2 bases short, with 10 bases between. The germline CDR1 and CDR2 sequences are SGHTA and FQGNSA. The CDR3 is 15 residues long. The CDR3, as DNA: TGTGCCAGCAGCTTACAGGGTCTGGCTGGAAACACCATATATTTT. Translation gives CASSLQGLAGNTIYF.

The V and J genes are TRBV4-3 and TRBJ2-1, with D possibly being TRBD2 (6 bases). Trimming left V 0 bases short and J 5 bases short, with 17 bases between. The CDR3 totals 17 residues. CDR1 and CDR2 from the germline V gene are LGHNA and YSLEER. The CDR3 loop reads CASSQDRPGRGNNEQFF. Written as DNA, the CDR3 is TGCGCCAGCAGCCAAGATCGGCCCGGGCGGGGAAACAATGAGCAGTTCTTC.

The rearrangement uses TRBV7-2 and TRBJ2-7, with 12 positions matching TRBD2. The CDR3 sequence is 18 residues long. V shed 1 base and J 3 bases; nucleotides not matched to a gene: 10. Looked up from germline, CDR1 is SGHTA and CDR2 is FQGNSA. CDR3 loop: CASSLVKTSGGRGYEQYF. CDR3 bases: TGTGCCAGCAGCTTAGTCAAGACTAGCGGGGGAAGGGGCTACGAGCAGTACTTC.

V usage is TRBV19 and J usage is TRBJ1-4; 9 bases are a match to TRBD1. Looked up from germline, CDR1 is LNHDA and CDR2 is SQIVND (reference sequence). The CDR3 has 15 amino acids. Germline trimming cut 5 bases from V and 3 bases from J; bases unmatched to any gene: 4. CDR3 nucleotide sequence: TGTGCCAGTAGTCAAACAGGGGGCCCTAATGAAAAACTGTTTTTT. This codes for CASSQTGGPNEKLFF.

This chain uses TRBV11-3 with TRBJ2-2; D is ambiguous. The germline V gene encodes CDR1 SGHNT and CDR2 YENEEA. The V end lost 4 bases, the J end lost 0 bases, and 6 bases lay between the germline ends. The CDR3 length is 14 residues. CDR3 DNA: TGTGCCAGCAGCTCCGGCCCGAACACCGGGGAGCTGTTTTTT. It specifies CASSSGPNTGELFF.

The V and J genes are TRBV6-4 and TRBJ2-7; D remains ambiguous. The ends were cut back, 0 bases at V and 5 bases at J, with 20 bases in the middle. The CDR3 consists of 17 residues. Germline CDR1 MRHNA, CDR2 SNTAGT. Here the CDR3 reads CASSDSALSTSLHEQYF. The CDR3 region has the DNA TGTGCCAGCAGTGACTCGGCCCTCAGCACCTCACTTCACGAGCAGTACTTC.

The chain couples TRBV20-1 to TRBJ2-1; no clear D. V lost 3 bases, J lost 7 bases, and 4 bases lay in between. This CDR3 contains 10 residues. Germline V gene lookup returns CDR1 DFQATT and CDR2 SNEGSKA (reference sequence). The CDR3 region has the DNA TGCAGTGCTAGTGATAATGAGCAGTTCTTC. Amino acid sequence: CSASDNEQFF.